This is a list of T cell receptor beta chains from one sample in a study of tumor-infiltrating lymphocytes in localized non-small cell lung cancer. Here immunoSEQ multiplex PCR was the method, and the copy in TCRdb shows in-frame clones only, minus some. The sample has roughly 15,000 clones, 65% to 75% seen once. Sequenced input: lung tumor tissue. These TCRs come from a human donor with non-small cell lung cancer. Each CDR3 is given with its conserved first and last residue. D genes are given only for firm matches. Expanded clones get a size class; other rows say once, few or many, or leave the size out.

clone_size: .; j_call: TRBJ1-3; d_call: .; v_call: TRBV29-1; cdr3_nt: TGCAGCGTTCAAACAGGGAGCGTAAACACCATATATTTT; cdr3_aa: CSVQTGSVNTIYF
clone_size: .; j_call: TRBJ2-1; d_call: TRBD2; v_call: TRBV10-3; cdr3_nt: TGTGCCATCAGTGACCCGACTAGCGGGGGGGCGAATGAGCAGTTCTTC; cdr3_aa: CAISDPTSGGANEQFF
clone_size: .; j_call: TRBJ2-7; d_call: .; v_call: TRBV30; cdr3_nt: TGTGCCTGGGGAATGGTGGCGTACGAGCAGTACTTC; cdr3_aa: CAWGMVAYEQYF
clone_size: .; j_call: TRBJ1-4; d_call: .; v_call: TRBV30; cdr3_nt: TGTGCCTGGACAGGAACTAATGAAAAACTGTTTTTT; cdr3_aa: CAWTGTNEKLFF
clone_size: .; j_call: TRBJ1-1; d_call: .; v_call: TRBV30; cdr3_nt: TGTGCCTGGATCGGGCAGGAGTACACTGAAGCTTTCTTT; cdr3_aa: CAWIGQEYTEAFF
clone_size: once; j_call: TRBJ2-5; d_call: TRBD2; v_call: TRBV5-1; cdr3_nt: TGCGCCAGCATCTCAGCGGGGGGCCATGGGGAGACCCAGTACTTC; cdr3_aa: CASISAGGHGETQYF
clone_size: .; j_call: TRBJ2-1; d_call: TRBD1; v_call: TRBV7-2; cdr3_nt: TGTGCCAGCAGCTTTTACAGGGGGCTTGATGAGCAGTTCTTC; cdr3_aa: CASSFYRGLDEQFF
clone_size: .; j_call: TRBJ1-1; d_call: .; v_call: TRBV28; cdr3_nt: TGTGCCAGCAGTTCGCCCCGACCGGGAGAACGCGCTTTCTTT; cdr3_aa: CASSSPRPGERAFF
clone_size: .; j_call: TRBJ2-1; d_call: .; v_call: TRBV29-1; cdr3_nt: TGCAGCGTGGACTCCTACAATGAGCAGTTCTTC; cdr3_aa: CSVDSYNEQFF
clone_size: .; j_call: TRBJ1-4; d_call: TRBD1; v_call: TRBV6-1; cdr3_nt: TGTGCCAGCAGTGAAAGATTTCGGGACAGGACTGCAACTAATGAAAAACTGTTTTTT; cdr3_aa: CASSERFRDRTATNEKLFF
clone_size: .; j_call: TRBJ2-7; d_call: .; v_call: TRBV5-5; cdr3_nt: TGTGCCACCAAGGGCAGGGGCTCCTACGAGCAGTACTTC; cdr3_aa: CATKGRGSYEQYF
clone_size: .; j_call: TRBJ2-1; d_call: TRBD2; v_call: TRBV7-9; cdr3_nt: TGTGCCAGCAGCTTTCCGGGGTCACGGCGGGGGACCTACAATGAGCAGTTCTTC; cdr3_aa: CASSFPGSRRGTYNEQFF
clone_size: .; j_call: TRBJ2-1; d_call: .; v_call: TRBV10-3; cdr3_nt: TGTGCCATCAGTCCCCGCCCCTACAATGAGCAGTTCTTC; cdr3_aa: CAISPRPYNEQFF
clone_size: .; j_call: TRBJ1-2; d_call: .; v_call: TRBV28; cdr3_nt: TGTGCCAGCAGTCCTCTGGTGGGGATTTATAACTATGGCTACACCTTC; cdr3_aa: CASSPLVGIYNYGYTF
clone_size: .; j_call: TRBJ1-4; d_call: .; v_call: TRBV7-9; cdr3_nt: TGTGCCAGCAGCGCCGCCGGGCTCAATGAAAAACTGTTTTTT; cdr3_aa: CASSAAGLNEKLFF
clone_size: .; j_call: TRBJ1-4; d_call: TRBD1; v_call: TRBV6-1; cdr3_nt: TGTGCCAGCAGTCAAGGGACAGTTTGGACTAATGAAAAACTGTTTTTT; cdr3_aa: CASSQGTVWTNEKLFF
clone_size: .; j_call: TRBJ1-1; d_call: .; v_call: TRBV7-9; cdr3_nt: TGTGCCAGCAGCTTAGCCCAGGGTGTAGGGAACACTGAAGCTTTCTTT; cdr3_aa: CASSLAQGVGNTEAFF
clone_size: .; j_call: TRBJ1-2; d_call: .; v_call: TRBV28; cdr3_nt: TGTGCCAGCAGCCCACAGGTGGTTCATGGCTACACCTTC; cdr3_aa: CASSPQVVHGYTF
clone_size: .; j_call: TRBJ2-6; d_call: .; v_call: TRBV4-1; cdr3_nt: TGCGCCAGCAGCCAAGATCTTCAGTGGCCTGGGGCCAACGTCCTGACTTTC; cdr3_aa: CASSQDLQWPGANVLTF
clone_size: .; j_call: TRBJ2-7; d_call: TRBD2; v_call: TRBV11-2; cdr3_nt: TGTGCCAGCAGCCCCCGACTGGGCGGGGGGTCCGGCACCTACGAGCAGTACTTC; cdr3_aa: CASSPRLGGGSGTYEQYF
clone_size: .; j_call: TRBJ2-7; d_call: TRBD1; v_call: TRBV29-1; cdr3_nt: TGCAGCGTAGCGGACAGGGGAGGCTACGAGCAGTACTTC; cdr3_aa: CSVADRGGYEQYF
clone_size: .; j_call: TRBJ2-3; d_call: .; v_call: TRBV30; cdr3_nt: TGTGCCTGGAGTGGAGTACAGGGTAGCGCAGATACGCAGTATTTT; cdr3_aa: CAWSGVQGSADTQYF
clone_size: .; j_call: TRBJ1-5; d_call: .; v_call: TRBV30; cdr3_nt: TGCGCCTGGAGTCTCGGACAACCAGGACAGCCCCAGCATTTT; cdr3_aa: CAWSLGQPGQPQHF
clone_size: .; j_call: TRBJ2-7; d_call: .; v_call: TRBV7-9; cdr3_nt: TGTGCCAGCAGCTTATTAGGGCGCGAGCAGTACTTC; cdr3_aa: CASSLLGREQYF
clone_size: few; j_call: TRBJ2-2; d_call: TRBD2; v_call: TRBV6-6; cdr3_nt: TGTGCCAGCCGACTAGCGGCCACCGGGGAGCTGTTTTTT; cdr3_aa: CASRLAATGELFF
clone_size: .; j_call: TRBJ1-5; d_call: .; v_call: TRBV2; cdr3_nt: TGTGCCAGCAGTGTCCGACAGGGCAATCAGCCCCAGCATTTT; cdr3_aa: CASSVRQGNQPQHF
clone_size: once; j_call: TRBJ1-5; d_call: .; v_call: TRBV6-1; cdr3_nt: TGTGCCAGCAGTGAAACGGACCGCAATCAGCCCCAGCATTTT; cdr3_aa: CASSETDRNQPQHF
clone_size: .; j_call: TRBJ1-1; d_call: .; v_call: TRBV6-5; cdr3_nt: TGTGCCAGCAGTTACGGGGGGGGGCGGAGTACTGAAGCTTTCTTT; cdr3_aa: CASSYGGGRSTEAFF
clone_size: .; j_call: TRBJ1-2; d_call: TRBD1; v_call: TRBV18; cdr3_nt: TGTGCCAGCTCACCATCAGGGGGCTACAACTATGGCTACACCTTC; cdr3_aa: CASSPSGGYNYGYTF
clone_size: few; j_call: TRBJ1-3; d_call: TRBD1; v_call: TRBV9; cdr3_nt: TGTGCCAGCAGCCCACGGGACAGGGGGAACACCATATATTTT; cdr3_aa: CASSPRDRGNTIYF
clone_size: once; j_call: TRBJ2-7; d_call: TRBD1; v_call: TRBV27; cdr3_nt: TGTGCCAGCAGTTCAGGGACAGGGGGCGTATACGAGCAGTACTTC; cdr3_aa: CASSSGTGGVYEQYF
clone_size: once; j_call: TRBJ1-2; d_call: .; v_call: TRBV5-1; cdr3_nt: TGCGCCAGCAGCTTGGCCGGAGGGGGGGCTAACTATGGCTACACCTTC; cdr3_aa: CASSLAGGGANYGYTF
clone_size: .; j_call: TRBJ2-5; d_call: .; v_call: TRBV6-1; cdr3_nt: TGTGCCAGCAGCGTAGTACAGGGCAGGGAGACCCAGTACTTC; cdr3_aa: CASSVVQGRETQYF
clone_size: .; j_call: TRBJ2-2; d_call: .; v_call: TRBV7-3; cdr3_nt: TGTGCCAGCAGCTTAAAAGGCAGGGGTACCGGGGAGCTGTTTTTT; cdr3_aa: CASSLKGRGTGELFF
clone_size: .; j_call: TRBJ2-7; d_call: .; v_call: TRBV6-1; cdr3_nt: TGTGCCAGCAGCCCCCGAAGTTACGAGCAGTACTTC; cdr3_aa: CASSPRSYEQYF
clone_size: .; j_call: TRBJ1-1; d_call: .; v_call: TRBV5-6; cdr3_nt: TGTGCCAGCAGCTTTTCGAACCAAGCTTTCTTT; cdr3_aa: CASSFSNQAFF
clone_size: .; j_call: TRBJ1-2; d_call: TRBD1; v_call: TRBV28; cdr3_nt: TGTGCCAGCAGAGCCGGGGACAGGGCGAGTGGCTACACCTTC; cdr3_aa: CASRAGDRASGYTF
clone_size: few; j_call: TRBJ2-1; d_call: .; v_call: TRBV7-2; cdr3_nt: TGTGCCAGCAGCTTACTCGGGACCGAGCAGTTCTTC; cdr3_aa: CASSLLGTEQFF
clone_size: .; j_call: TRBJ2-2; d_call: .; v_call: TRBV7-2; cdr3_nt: TGTGCCAGCAGCTCCCCAAACACCGGGGAGCTGTTTTTT; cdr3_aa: CASSSPNTGELFF
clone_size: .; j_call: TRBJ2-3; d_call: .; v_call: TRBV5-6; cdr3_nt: TGTGCCAGCAGCTTTGTCCCACTCCACAGCACAGATACGCAGTATTTT; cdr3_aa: CASSFVPLHSTDTQYF